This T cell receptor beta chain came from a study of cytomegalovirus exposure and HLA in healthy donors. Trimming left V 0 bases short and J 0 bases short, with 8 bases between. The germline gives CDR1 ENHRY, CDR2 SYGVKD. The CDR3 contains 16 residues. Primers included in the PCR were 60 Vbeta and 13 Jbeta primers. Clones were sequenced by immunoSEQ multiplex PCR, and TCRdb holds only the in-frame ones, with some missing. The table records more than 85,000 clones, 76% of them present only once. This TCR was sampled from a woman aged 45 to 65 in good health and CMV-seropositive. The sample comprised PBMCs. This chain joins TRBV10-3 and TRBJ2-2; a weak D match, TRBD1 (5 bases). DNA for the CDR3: TGTGCCATCAGTGAGTCAAAAGGGGCGAACACCGGGGAGCTGTTTTTT. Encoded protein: CAISESKGANTGELFF.